This TCR beta chain originates from a study of cytomegalovirus exposure and HLA in healthy donors. For the study at large: Most donors, around 81% of approximately 400 genotyped, fell in the Caucasian-associated ancestry cluster.

PCR employed 60 Vbeta and 13 Jbeta primers. Authors' data handling: Later, about 80 million unique TCR beta chains were counted in an analysis, and approximately 10 million of them were shared. TCRdb's table, derived via immunoSEQ multiplex PCR, lists solely in-frame clones and lacks some. From that table come the V and J calls and clone size; the DNA was used to work out D and trimming. The sample contains over 150,000 clones, about 78% of which appear only once. Concerning this clone: Its antigen is still unknown.

Regarding the study as a whole: Rarity held for most TCR sequences, but there were some public TCRs that occurred in many donors.

Germline CDR1 is LNHNV and CDR2 is YYDKDF (reference sequence). The junction had 11 bases not matched to a gene; V was cut back by 6 bases and J by 6 bases. This CDR3 contains 15 residues. What was sequenced was PBMCs. V gene TRBV15 combines with J gene TRBJ2-1, with 7 positions matching TRBD2. This sequence was found in a woman in her forties or fifties in good health and CMV-seropositive. CDR3 DNA sequence: TGTGCCACCAGTACCCTCCGGGGAGGGGTCAATGAGCAGTTCTTC. Its protein is CATSTLRGGVNEQFF.